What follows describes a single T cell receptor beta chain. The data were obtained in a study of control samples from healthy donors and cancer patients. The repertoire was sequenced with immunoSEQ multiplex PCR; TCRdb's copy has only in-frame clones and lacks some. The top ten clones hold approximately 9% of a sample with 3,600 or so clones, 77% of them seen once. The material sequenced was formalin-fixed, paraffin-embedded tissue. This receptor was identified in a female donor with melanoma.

The CDR3 nucleotides are TGTGCCAGCAGCCCGGCGGGGTACCAAGAGACCCAGTACTTC. Translating it yields CASSPAGYQETQYF. The chain uses TRBV27 and TRBJ2-5; D is perhaps TRBD2 (6 bases). The CDR3 has 14 amino acids. The V end lost 6 bases, the J end lost 0 bases, and 11 bases lay between the germline ends. Germline V gives CDR1 MNHEY, CDR2 SMNVEV (reference sequence).